This TCR beta chain was sequenced for a study of blood T cell repertoires in COVID-19. The CDR3 spans 12 residues. Trimming stripped 3 bases from V and 6 bases from J, with 9 bases between. Per the germline V gene, CDR1 is MNHEY and CDR2 is SMNVEV (reference sequence). The table came from immunoSEQ multiplex PCR; TCRdb's copy has only in-frame clones and leaves some out. Counted here are about 400,000 clones, 70% to 90% occurring once; the ten biggest clones make up about 2%. This sequence joins TRBV27 and TRBJ2-7, with D possibly matching TRBD2 (6 bases). Sequencing was done on a sample of PBMCs or T cells enriched from blood (not recorded which). This clonotype was sampled from a woman aged 18-35 years with acute COVID-19. The CDR3 is CASSFWGGEQYF. CDR3 DNA sequence: TGTGCCAGCAGTTTTTGGGGAGGCGAGCAGTACTTC.